The clone carrying this TCR beta chain was seen repeatedly, ten times or more. The antigen remains undetermined. The CDR3 runs to 13 residues. Germline CDR1 and CDR2: GTSNPN and SVGIG (reference sequence). The data belong to a study of breast tumors, draining lymph nodes, adjacent tissues. TCRdb called the multiplex PCR reads again in MiXCR, with one record for every CDR3 protein. The sample gives 200,000 or so distinct CDR3 sequences, around a third of which show up once; 4% to 5.5% is in the top ten. Samples came from axillary lymph nodes draining the breast cancer. Study-wide results and caveats: Tumor repertoires ranked between lymph nodes and nontumor tissue in diversity, with V and J gene preferences.

This chain connects TRBV30 to TRBJ1-3; D remains ambiguous. The TCR was taken from a female donor with breast cancer. Some clones in this sample may be carry-over from other donors' samples. The material sequenced was axillary lymph node tissue. CDR3 protein: CALNTFSGNTIYF. The CDR3 DNA sequence: TGTGCACTCAACACTTTCTCTGGAAACACCATATATTTT.